This T cell receptor beta chain was profiled in a study of metastatic and nonmetastatic thyroid tumors. All patients were treatment-naive before thyroid surgery. About this clone itself: Mismatch with germline at one junction end may stem from a read error.

With MiXCR, TCRdb reprocessed the PCR reads. The repertoire has 20,000 to 25,000 clones, 20% of them found once; the top ten carry over 25%. The CDR3 has 11 residues. Germline V lookup: CDR1 DFQATT, CDR2 SNEGSKA (reference sequence). The rearrangement uses TRBV20-1 and TRBJ2-1; the D is unclear. Sample: blood. This receptor was obtained from a female donor with papillary thyroid cancer or a benign thyroid nodule (not recorded which). Some clones in this sample may be carry-over from other donors' samples. The CDR3 protein is CSASSYNEQFF. CDR3 bases: TGCAGCGCTAGCTCCTACAATGAGCAGTTCTTC.